This T cell receptor (beta chain) appears in the sequencing data of a study of memory CD4+ T cells and cytomegalovirus serostatus. Notes on the study in general: Repertoires predicted CMV serostatus with median bootstrapped AUC of roughly 0.96.

Assay used: immunoSEQ multiplex PCR; TCRdb lists only in-frame clones, some missing. The sample lists some 64,000 clones, 82% occurring once. The V gene end was trimmed by 0 bases and the J gene end by 13 bases; junction bases not matched to a gene: 4. Germline V lookup: CDR1 KGHSH, CDR2 LQKENI. The CDR3 consists of 12 residues. Only one count was recorded for this clone. Its specificity is unknown. The sort gate was single viable CD3+CD4+CD8-CD45RO+ cells for memory CD4+ T cells. The sequenced material came from memory CD4+ T cells from blood. The origin of this receptor is an adult in good health and CMV-seronegative. This sequence joins TRBV18 and TRBJ2-3, with 7 bases aligning to TRBD2. In DNA, the CDR3 is TGTGCCAGCTCACCACCCGGGGGGTCGAAGTATTTT. Its protein product is CASSPPGGSKYF.